The rows below give T cell receptor beta chains drawn from one sample of a study of blood T cell repertoires in COVID-19. Some clones are missing from TCRdb's copy, which holds only in-frame ones; the method was immunoSEQ multiplex PCR. Found here are fewer than 300,000 clones, 70% to 90% of them singletons; the top ten hold 2% to 3%. The sample was peripheral blood. These receptors were taken from a woman in her 50s with acute or convalescent COVID-19. The CDR3 runs from the conserved cysteine through the conserved F or W.

v_gene	CDR3aa
TRBV28	CASSTQYGYTF
TRBV6-4	CASSPEAQGKLFF
TRBV5-4	CASSPRGPGYEQYF
TRBV6-5	CASRDPGTGRDEQFF
TRBV5-1	CASRAGQGNYGYTF
TRBV28	CASSSGTGVGYTF
TRBV19	CASSLTTGVSNQPQHF
TRBV2	CASSLGLAFSTDTQYF
TRBV9	CASSPRTGIGTEAFF
TRBV5-1	CASSSLASGTTDTQYF
TRBV28	CASSLWRLAYEQYF
TRBV5-8	CASSGPSGSKGVDTGELFF
TRBV24-1	CATSDLVPGQGYNEQFF
TRBV6-6	CASSYGRGADTQYF
TRBV24-1	CATSGISHEQYF
TRBV6-2/TRBV6-3	CASSYFPRETRNEQFF
TRBV6-1	CASSDIAGTSGYEQYF
TRBV5-8	CASSFRVITSGANVLTF
TRBV27	CASTTPGQGRTEAFF
TRBV28	CASSAIGGGDGYTF
TRBV7-9	CASSRTGGNSPLHF
TRBV7-8	CASSLVGEWGAYEQYF
TRBV6-5	CASSPSGTSTEQYF
TRBV28	CASSLRQVNEAFF
TRBV3-1/TRBV3-2	CASSLLDRVDSGELFF
TRBV25-1	CASSRQGLGINEKLFF
TRBV2	CASSETGQGGSNEKLFF
TRBV4-3	CASSQGLDEKLFF
TRBV11-1	CASSLDGRQFF
TRBV30	CAWSRGLSDSPLHF
TRBV5-1	CASSLTPTGTGERAYF
TRBV28	CASSYYRVGGVHEAFF
TRBV28	CASYGIWADLSGNTIYF
TRBV5-1	CASSSRTGTNEKLFF
TRBV3-1/TRBV3-2	CASSQVASGSSYEQYF
TRBV27	CASSFTSSGANVLTF
TRBV6-1	CASSEYGLAAEQYF
TRBV27	CASSYRGPHSGNTIYF
TRBV20-1	CSARAGNEQFF
TRBV5-1	CASSGGTGGEEKLFF
TRBV10-1	CASSDFDRGLGGYTF
TRBV4-2	CASSQTRQGGETQYF
TRBV18	CASSPAGSNQPQHF
TRBV30	CAWSVGGTSTDTQYF
TRBV7-2	CASSLAPTASNYGYTF
TRBV14	CASSQWRGGYEQYF
TRBV27	CASRPGLVRDTQYF
TRBV19	CASSIRGLAGVYEQYF
TRBV10-3	CAIRMDRVYEQYF
TRBV5-1	CASSPTGPNQPQHF
TRBV11-3	CASSFQGMNTEAFF
TRBV15	CATSTITGDLRRYNEQFF
TRBV9	CASSAGTAVEKLFF
TRBV2	CASRWSSGNTIYF